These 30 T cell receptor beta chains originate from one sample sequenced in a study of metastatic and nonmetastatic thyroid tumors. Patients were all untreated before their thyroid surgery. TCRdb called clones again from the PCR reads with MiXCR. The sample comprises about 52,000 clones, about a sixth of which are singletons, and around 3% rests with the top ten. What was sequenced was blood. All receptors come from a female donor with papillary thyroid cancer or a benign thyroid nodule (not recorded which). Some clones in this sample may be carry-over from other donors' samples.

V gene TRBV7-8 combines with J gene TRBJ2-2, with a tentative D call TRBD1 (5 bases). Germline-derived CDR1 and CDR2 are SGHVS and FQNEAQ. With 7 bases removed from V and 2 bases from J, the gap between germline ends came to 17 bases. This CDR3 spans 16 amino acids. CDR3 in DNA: TGTGCCAGCATTTTTACGTTGGGGCTAAACACCGGGGAGCTGTTTTTT. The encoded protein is CASIFTLGLNTGELFF.

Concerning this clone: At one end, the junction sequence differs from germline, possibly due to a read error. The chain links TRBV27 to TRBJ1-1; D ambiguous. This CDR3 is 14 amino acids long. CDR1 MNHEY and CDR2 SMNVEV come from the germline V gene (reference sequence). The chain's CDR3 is CTSSNQLPNTEAFF. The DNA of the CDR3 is TGCACCAGCAGTAATCAGCTACCGAACACTGAAGCTTTCTTT.

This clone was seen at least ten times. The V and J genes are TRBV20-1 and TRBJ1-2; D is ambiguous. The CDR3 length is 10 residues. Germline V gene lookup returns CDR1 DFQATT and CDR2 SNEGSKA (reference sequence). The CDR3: CSSGNYGYTF. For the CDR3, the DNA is TGCAGCTCGGGAAACTATGGCTACACCTTC.

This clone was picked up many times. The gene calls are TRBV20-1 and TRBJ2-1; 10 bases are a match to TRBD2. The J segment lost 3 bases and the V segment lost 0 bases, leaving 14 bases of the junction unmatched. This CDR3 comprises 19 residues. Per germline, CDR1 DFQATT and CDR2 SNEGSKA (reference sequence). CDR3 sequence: CSARDRVSGRSVRYNEQFF. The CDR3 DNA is TGCAGTGCTAGAGATCGAGTTAGCGGGAGGTCGGTTCGCTACAATGAGCAGTTCTTC.

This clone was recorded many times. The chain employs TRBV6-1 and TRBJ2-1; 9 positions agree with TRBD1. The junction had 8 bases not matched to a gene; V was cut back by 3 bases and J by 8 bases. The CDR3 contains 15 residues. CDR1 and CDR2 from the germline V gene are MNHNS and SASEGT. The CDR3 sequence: CASSEGDRAGYEQFF. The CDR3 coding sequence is TGTGCCAGCAGTGAGGGGGACAGGGCCGGTTATGAGCAGTTCTTC.

The chain's CDR3 is CACRDRREDTQYF. The CDR3 bases are TGTGCCTGTAGGGACAGGCGGGAGGATACGCAGTATTTT. The chain has TRBV30 and TRBJ2-3, with a tentative D call TRBD1 (8 bases). The V and J ends lost 6 bases and 6 bases respectively, with 16 bases between them. The germline V gene encodes CDR1 GTSNPN and CDR2 SVGIG (reference sequence). The CDR3 is made up of 13 amino acids. Full variable domain (outside the CDR3, taken from reference TRBV30 and TRBJ2-3): SQTIHQWPATLVQPVGSPLSLECTVEGTSNPNLYWYRQAAGRGLQLLFYSVGIGQISSEVPQNLSASRPQDRQFILSSKKLLLSDSGFYLCACRDRREDTQYFGPGTRLTVL.

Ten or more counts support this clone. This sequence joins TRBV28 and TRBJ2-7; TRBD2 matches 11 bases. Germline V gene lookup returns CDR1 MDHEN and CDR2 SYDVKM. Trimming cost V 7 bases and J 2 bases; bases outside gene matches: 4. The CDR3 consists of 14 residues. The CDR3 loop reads CASIRTSGPYEQYF. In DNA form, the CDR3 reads TGTGCCAGCATAAGGACTAGCGGGCCCTACGAGCAGTACTTC. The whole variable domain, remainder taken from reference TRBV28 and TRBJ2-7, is DVKVTQSSRYLVKRTGEKVFLECVQDMDHENMFWYRQDPGLGLRLIYFSYDVKMKEKGDIPEGYSVSREKKERFSLILESASTNQTSMYLCASIRTSGPYEQYFGPGTRLTVT.

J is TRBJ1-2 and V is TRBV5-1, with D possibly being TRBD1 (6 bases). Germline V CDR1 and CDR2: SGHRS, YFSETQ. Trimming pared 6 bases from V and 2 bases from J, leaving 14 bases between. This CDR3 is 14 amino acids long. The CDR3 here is CASTWGTTNYGYTF. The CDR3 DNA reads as TGCGCCAGCACCTGGGGGACAACAAACTATGGCTACACCTTC.

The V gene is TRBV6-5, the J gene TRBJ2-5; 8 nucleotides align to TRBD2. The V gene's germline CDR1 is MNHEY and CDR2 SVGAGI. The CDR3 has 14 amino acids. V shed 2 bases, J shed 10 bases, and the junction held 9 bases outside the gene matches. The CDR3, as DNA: TGTGCCAGCAGTTACCTCCCGGGGGGGGGCGACCAGTACTTC. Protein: CASSYLPGGGDQYF.

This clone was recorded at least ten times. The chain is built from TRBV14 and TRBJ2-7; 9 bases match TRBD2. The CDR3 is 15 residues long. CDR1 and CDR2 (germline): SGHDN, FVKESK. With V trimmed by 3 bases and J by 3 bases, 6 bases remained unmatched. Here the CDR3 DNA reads TGTGCCAGCAGCCAGACCGGGACTAGCAACTACGAGCAGTACTTC. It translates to CASSQTGTSNYEQYF.

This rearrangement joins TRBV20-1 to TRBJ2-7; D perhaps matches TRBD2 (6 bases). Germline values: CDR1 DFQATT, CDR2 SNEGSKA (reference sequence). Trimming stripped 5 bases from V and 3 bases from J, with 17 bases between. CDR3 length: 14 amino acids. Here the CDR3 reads CSAGLGGLGYEQYF. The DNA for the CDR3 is TGCAGTGCTGGATTGGGAGGCTTGGGCTACGAGCAGTACTTC.

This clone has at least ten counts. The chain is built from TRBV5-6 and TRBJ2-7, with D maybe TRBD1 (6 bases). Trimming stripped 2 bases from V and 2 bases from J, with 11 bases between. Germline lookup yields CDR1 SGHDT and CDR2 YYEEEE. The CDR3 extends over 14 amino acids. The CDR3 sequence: CASSLTGNPYEQYF. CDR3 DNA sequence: TGTGCCAGCAGCTTAACAGGGAACCCCTACGAGCAGTACTTC.

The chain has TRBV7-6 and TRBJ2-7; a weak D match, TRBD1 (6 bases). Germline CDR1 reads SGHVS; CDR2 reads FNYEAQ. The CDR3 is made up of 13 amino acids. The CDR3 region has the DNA TGTGAAAGCAGCCCCACAGGGCGCTACGAGCAGTACTTC. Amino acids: CESSPTGRYEQYF. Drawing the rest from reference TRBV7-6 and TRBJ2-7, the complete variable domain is GAGVSQSPRYKVTKRGQDVALRCDPISGHVSLYWYRQALGQGPEFLTYFNYEAQQDKSGLPNDRFSAERPEGSISTLTIQRTEQRDSAMYRCESSPTGRYEQYFGPGTRLTVT.

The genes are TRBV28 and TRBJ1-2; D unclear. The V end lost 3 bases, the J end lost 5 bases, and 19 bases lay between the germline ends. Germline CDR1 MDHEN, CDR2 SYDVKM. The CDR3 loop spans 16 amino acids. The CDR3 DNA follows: TGTGCCAGCAGTTTCCTAACAGTGTCCAATGGGTATGGCTACACCTTC. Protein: CASSFLTVSNGYGYTF.

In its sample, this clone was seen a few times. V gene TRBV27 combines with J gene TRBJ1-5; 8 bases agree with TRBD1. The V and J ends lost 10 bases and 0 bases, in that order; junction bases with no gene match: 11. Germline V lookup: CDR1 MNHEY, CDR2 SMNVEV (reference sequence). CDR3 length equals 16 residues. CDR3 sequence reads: CATGTRDRYSNQPQHF. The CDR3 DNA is TGTGCCACCGGGACCCGGGACAGGTATAGCAATCAGCCCCAGCATTTT.

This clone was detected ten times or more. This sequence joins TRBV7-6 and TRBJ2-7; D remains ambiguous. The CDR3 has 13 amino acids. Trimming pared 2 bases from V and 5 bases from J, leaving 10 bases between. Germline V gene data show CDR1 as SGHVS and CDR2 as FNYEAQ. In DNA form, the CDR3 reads TGTGCCAGCAGCTTATCTAGAATGGACGAGCAGTACTTC. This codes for CASSLSRMDEQYF.

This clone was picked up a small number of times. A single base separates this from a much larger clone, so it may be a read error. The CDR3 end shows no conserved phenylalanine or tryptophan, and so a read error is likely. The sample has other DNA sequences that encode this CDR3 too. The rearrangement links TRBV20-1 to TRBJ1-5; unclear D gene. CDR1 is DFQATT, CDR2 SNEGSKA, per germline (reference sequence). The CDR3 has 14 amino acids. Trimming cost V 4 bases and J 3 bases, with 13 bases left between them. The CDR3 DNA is TGCAGTGCTAAGGCCGGTGAGTTCAATCAGCCCCAGCATTGT. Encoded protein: CSAKAGEFNQPQHC.

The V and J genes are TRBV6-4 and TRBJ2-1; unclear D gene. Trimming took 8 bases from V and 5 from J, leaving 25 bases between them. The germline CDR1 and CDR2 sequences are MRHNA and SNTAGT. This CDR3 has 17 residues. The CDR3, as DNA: TGTGCCAGCGGCCGGTCGGTAGTAGCTGGATCCGACAATGAGCAGTTCTTC. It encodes CASGRSVVAGSDNEQFF.

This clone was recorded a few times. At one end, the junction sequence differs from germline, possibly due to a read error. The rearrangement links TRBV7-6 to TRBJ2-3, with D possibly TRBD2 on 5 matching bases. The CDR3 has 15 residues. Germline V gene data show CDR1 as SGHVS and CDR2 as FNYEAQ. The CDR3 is CANSPSASSTDTKYF. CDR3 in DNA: TGTGCCAACAGCCCCAGTGCGTCTAGCACAGATACGAAGTATTTT.

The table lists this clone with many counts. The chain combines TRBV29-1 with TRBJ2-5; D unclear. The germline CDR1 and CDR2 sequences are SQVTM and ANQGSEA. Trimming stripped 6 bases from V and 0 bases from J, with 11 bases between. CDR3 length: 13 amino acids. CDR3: CSVTEYYQETQYF. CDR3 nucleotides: TGCAGCGTAACAGAATATTACCAAGAGACCCAGTACTTC.

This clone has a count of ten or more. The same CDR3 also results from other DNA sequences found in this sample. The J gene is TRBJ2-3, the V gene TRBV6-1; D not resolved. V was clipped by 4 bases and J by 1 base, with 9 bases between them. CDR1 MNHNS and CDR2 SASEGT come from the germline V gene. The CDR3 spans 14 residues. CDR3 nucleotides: TGTGCCAGCAGTGGTTTCTCCCGCACAGATACGCAGTATTTT. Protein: CASSGFSRTDTQYF.

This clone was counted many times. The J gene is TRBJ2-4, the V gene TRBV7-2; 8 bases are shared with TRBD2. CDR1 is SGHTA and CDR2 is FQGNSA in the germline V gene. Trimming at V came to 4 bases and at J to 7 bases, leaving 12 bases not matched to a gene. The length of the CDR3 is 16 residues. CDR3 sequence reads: CASSYGATSGGNIQYF. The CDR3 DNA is TGTGCCAGCAGCTATGGCGCCACTAGCGGAGGGAACATTCAGTACTTC.

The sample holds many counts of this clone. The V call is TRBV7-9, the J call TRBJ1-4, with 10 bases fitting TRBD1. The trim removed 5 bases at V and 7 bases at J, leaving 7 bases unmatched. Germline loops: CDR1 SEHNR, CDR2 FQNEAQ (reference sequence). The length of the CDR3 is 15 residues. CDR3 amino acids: CASSTATGGVEKLFF. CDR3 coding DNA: TGTGCCAGCAGCACCGCGACAGGGGGCGTTGAAAAACTGTTTTTT.

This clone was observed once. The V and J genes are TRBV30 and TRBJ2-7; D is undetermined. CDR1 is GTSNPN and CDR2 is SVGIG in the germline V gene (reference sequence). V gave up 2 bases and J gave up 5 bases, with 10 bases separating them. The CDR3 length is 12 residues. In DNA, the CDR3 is TGTGCCTGGAGTCGGTCGGGCCACGAGCAGTACTTC. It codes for CAWSRSGHEQYF.

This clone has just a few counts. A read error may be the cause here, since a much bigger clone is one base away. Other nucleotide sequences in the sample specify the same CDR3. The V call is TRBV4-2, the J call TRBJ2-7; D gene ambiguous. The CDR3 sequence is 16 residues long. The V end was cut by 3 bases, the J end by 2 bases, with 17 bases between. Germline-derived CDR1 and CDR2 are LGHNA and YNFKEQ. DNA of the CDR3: TGTGCCAGCAGCCAGGATTTGAGTCATAACGCCTACGAGCAGTACTTC. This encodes CASSQDLSHNAYEQYF.

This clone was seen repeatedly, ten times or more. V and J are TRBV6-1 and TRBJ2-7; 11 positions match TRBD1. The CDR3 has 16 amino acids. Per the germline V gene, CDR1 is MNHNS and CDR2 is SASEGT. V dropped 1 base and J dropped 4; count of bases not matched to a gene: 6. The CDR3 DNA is TGTGCCAGCAGTGAAGAGGCCGGGACAGGGGGATACGAGCAGTACTTC. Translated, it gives CASSEEAGTGGYEQYF.

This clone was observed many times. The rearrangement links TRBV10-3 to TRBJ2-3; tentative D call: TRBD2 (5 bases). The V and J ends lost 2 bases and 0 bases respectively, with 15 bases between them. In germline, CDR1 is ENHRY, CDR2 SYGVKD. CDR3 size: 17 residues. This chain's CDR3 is CAISEDMGAASTDTQYF. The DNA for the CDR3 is TGTGCCATCAGTGAGGATATGGGAGCGGCTAGCACAGATACGCAGTATTTT.

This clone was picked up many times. The chain's CDR3 is CSATGKIGELFF. The CDR3 nucleotides are TGCAGTGCCACCGGGAAAATCGGGGAGCTGTTTTTT. The chain employs TRBV20-1 and TRBJ2-2; TRBD2 might be the D (5 bases). The CDR3 contains 12 residues. Trimming removed 6 bases at V and 7 bases at J, with 12 bases between. Germline V gene data show CDR1 as DFQATT and CDR2 as SNEGSKA (reference sequence).

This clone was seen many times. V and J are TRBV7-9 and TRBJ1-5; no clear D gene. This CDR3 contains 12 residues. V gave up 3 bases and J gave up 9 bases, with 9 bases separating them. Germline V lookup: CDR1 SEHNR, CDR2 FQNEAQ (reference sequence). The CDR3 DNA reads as TGTGCCAGCAGCTTTAATCTCGGGCCCCAGCATTTT. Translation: CASSFNLGPQHF.

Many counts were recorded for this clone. In DNA form, the CDR3 reads TGTGCCAGCAGCTTCGGAGACCGGGACAACGAAAAACTGTTTTTT. Its translation: CASSFGDRDNEKLFF. The chain uses TRBV5-5 and TRBJ1-4; D possibly corresponds to TRBD1 (6 bases). There are 15 residues in the CDR3. Trimming removed 2 bases at V and 8 bases at J, with 16 bases between. Germline lookup yields CDR1 SGHKS and CDR2 YYEKEE (reference sequence).